Shown below are 2 T cell receptor beta chains from a single sample sequenced in a study of blood T cell repertoires in COVID-19. TCRdb keeps only in-frame clones here, not all; method: immunoSEQ multiplex PCR. Of some 45,000 clones listed, about 89% are singletons. The sample comprised peripheral blood. These receptors were obtained from a man between 65 and 80 years old with active COVID-19.

This sequence joins TRBV4-1 and TRBJ2-1, with 11 bases that match TRBD1. The CDR3 is 14 residues long. Trimming took 1 base from V and 8 from J; bases not matched to a gene: 1. The germline CDR1 and CDR2 sequences are MGHRA and YSYEKL. Here the CDR3 reads CASSQGTGGYEQFF. CDR3 sequence (DNA): TGCGCCAGCAGCCAAGGGACAGGGGGCTATGAGCAGTTCTTC.

This sequence joins TRBV5-1 and TRBJ1-4, with 7 bases lining up with TRBD1. CDR3 size: 14 residues. With 0 bases clipped from V and 8 bases from J, the junction kept 4 bases outside the gene matches. The V gene's germline CDR1 is SGHRS and CDR2 YFSETQ. The CDR3 reads CASSLGQGWEKLFF. CDR3 DNA: TGCGCCAGCAGCTTGGGACAGGGTTGGGAAAAACTGTTTTTT.